A selection of T cell receptor beta chains follows, all from one sample in a study of blood T cell repertoires in COVID-19. TCRdb keeps only in-frame clones here, not all; method: immunoSEQ multiplex PCR. This table holds some 180,000 clones, 85% found once. Sequencing was carried out using peripheral blood. These receptors all come from a woman older than 75 with COVID-19, enrolled during active disease. Each CDR3 is given with its conserved first and last residue. A D gene is named only where the DNA matches it firmly. Where a row states a size, it is once, few, many or the class of an expanded clone; other rows omit it.

abundance	v_gene	d_gene	j_gene	CDR3aa	CDR3nt
-	TRBV14	-	TRBJ2-7	CASSRDIGYEQYF	TGTGCCAGCAGCCGGGACATTGGCTACGAGCAGTACTTC
-	TRBV4-1	TRBD1	TRBJ2-7	CASSQDRASYEQYF	TGCGCCAGCAGCCAGGACAGGGCCTCCTACGAGCAGTACTTC
-	TRBV2	-	TRBJ1-1	CASSGAWPNTEAFF	TGTGCCAGCAGTGGGGCCTGGCCGAACACTGAAGCTTTCTTT
-	TRBV12-1	-	TRBJ1-2	CASSAATAGDGYTF	TGTGCCAGCAGCGCCGCGACGGCCGGGGATGGCTACACCTTC
-	TRBV7-2	-	TRBJ1-2	CASSLGTWSTKYGYTF	TGTGCCAGCAGCTTAGGCACGTGGTCCACAAAGTATGGCTACACCTTC
-	TRBV6-5	-	TRBJ2-1	CASSYAAGSYNEQFF	TGTGCCAGCAGTTACGCGGCAGGGTCGTACAATGAGCAGTTCTTC
-	TRBV28	-	TRBJ2-7	CASRPGGAESSYEQYF	TGTGCCAGCAGACCTGGAGGAGCGGAAAGCTCCTACGAGCAGTACTTC
-	TRBV5-6	TRBD1	TRBJ2-5	CASSPTGGRETQYF	TGTGCCAGCAGCCCAACAGGGGGCCGGGAGACCCAGTACTTC
-	TRBV6-6	TRBD1	TRBJ2-5	CASSPTGGYGETQYF	TGTGCCAGCAGTCCGACAGGGGGCTACGGAGAGACCCAGTACTTC
-	TRBV20-1	-	TRBJ1-2	CSASRRGGEGYGYTF	TGCAGTGCTAGTCGGCGTGGAGGGGAGGGCTATGGCTACACCTTC
-	TRBV11-2	-	TRBJ2-7	CASSMGLASYEQYF	TGTGCCAGCAGCATGGGACTTGCCTCCTACGAGCAGTACTTC
-	TRBV11-2	TRBD2	TRBJ2-7	CASSTPGGGRFYEQYF	TGTGCCAGCAGCACCCCCGGGGGCGGGAGGTTTTACGAGCAGTACTTC
-	TRBV28	-	TRBJ1-4	CASTSSLGEATNEKLFF	TGTGCCAGCACCTCTTCGCTGGGAGAAGCAACTAATGAAAAACTGTTTTTT
few	TRBV3-1/TRBV3-2	TRBD1	TRBJ1-1	CASSRKGQGATEAFF	TGTGCCAGCAGCCGAAAGGGACAGGGGGCCACTGAAGCTTTCTTT
-	TRBV14	-	TRBJ2-2	CASSPGDTGELFF	TGTGCCAGCAGCCCAGGCGACACCGGGGAGCTGTTTTTT
-	TRBV28	TRBD1	TRBJ1-2	CASSPQGNYGYTF	TGTGCCAGCAGTCCACAGGGGAACTATGGCTACACCTTC
-	TRBV5-1	TRBD1	TRBJ1-2	CASSQRQGGGGYTF	TGCGCCAGCAGCCAACGACAGGGAGGTGGTGGCTACACCTTC
-	TRBV3-1/TRBV3-2	-	TRBJ1-1	CASSQGSGQRYEAFF	TGTGCCAGCAGCCAAGGCAGCGGGCAACGTTATGAAGCTTTCTTT
-	TRBV7-7	-	TRBJ1-1	CASSLDRNTEAFF	TGTGCTAGCAGCTTAGACAGGAACACTGAAGCTTTCTTT
-	TRBV12-5	-	TRBJ2-3	CASGLPTMDTRMYTDTQYF	TGTGCTAGTGGTTTGCCTACGATGGACACCCGAATGTACACAGATACGCAGTATTTT
-	TRBV5-1	TRBD2	TRBJ2-5	CASSWTSGVRQETQYF	TGCGCCAGCAGCTGGACTAGCGGGGTCCGACAAGAGACCCAGTACTTC
-	TRBV7-9	-	TRBJ2-7	CASSQDSFGEQYF	TGTGCCAGCAGCCAAGACTCGTTCGGCGAGCAGTACTTC
-	TRBV2	-	TRBJ1-5	CASRADSTNQPQHF	TGTGCCAGCAGAGCCGACAGTACTAATCAGCCCCAGCATTTT
-	TRBV6-5	TRBD2	TRBJ2-1	CASKRSAGDEQFF	TGTGCCAGTAAAAGGTCAGCGGGGGATGAGCAGTTCTTC
-	TRBV14	-	TRBJ2-2	CASSRTPTGELFF	TGTGCCAGCAGCCGGACACCGACCGGGGAGCTGTTTTTT
-	TRBV5-5	-	TRBJ2-5	CASSWGDQETQYF	TGTGCCAGCAGCTGGGGGGATCAAGAGACCCAGTACTTC
-	TRBV9	-	TRBJ2-1	CASSPFMPGSYNEQFF	TGTGCCAGCAGCCCCTTTATGCCAGGCTCGTACAATGAGCAGTTCTTC
-	TRBV2	TRBD2	TRBJ2-3	CASRLGLADSDTQYF	TGTGCCAGCAGGCTGGGACTAGCGGACTCAGATACGCAGTATTTT
-	TRBV7-9	TRBD1	TRBJ1-2	CASGSGGLHYGYTF	TGTGCCAGCGGGTCAGGGGGATTGCACTATGGCTACACCTTC
-	TRBV2	TRBD2	TRBJ2-3	CASRTSGASTDTQYF	TGTGCCAGCAGAACTAGCGGCGCTAGCACAGATACGCAGTATTTT
-	TRBV24-1	TRBD1	TRBJ2-6	CATSDPTGFGANVLTF	TGTGCCACCAGTGACCCGACAGGGTTTGGGGCCAACGTCCTGACTTTC
-	TRBV7-2	TRBD1	TRBJ2-1	CASSAGTGADNEQFF	TGTGCCAGCAGCGCCGGGACAGGAGCTGACAATGAGCAGTTCTTC
-	TRBV3-1/TRBV3-2	TRBD1	TRBJ1-1	CASSLGQGGTEAFF	TGTGCCAGCAGCCTGGGACAGGGTGGCACTGAAGCTTTCTTT
-	TRBV29-1	TRBD1	TRBJ1-2	CSVGTGDHYGYTF	TGCAGCGTTGGGACAGGGGATCACTATGGCTACACCTTC
-	TRBV27	TRBD1	TRBJ2-3	CASSLQGARTDTQYF	TGTGCCAGCAGTTTACAGGGGGCGCGAACGGATACGCAGTATTTT
once	TRBV18	-	TRBJ2-3	CASSQIGGVADTQYF	TGTGCCAGCTCACAAATCGGCGGGGTCGCAGATACGCAGTATTTT
few	TRBV19	-	TRBJ2-4	CASSKGPTSGENIQYF	TGTGCCAGTAGTAAAGGTCCTACTAGTGGGGAAAACATTCAGTACTTC
-	TRBV18	-	TRBJ1-6	CASSPQGDNSPLHF	TGTGCCAGCTCACCACAGGGAGATAATTCACCCCTCCACTTT
once	TRBV3-1/TRBV3-2	-	TRBJ2-1	CASSQEYQYGEQFF	TGTGCCAGCAGCCAAGAATACCAGTATGGTGAGCAGTTCTTC
-	TRBV5-4	-	TRBJ2-1	CASSGGKSGERANEQFF	TGTGCCAGCAGCGGCGGTAAAAGCGGCGAGAGGGCCAATGAGCAGTTCTTC
-	TRBV28	TRBD2	TRBJ2-1	CASSEGLAGELSEQFF	TGTGCCAGCAGTGAGGGACTAGCGGGAGAACTTAGTGAGCAGTTCTTC
-	TRBV2	-	TRBJ1-1	CASSGWGLEAFF	TGTGCCAGCAGTGGCTGGGGGCTCGAAGCTTTCTTT
-	TRBV11-3	TRBD2	TRBJ2-1	CASSSSGSLDEQFF	TGTGCCAGCAGCAGTAGCGGGAGCTTGGATGAGCAGTTCTTC
-	TRBV28	TRBD1	TRBJ2-7	CASSPVTGGTYEQYF	TGTGCCAGCAGCCCCGTGACAGGGGGGACCTACGAGCAGTACTTC
-	TRBV25-1	-	TRBJ1-6	CASSATGFALHF	TGTGCCAGCAGTGCCACAGGGTTCGCCCTCCACTTT
-	TRBV5-4	TRBD1	TRBJ1-2	CASSPLLTGDYGYTF	TGTGCCAGCAGCCCACTCTTGACAGGGGACTATGGCTACACCTTC
once	TRBV7-8	-	TRBJ2-7	CASSRRGEQYF	TGTGCCAGCAGCCGCAGGGGCGAGCAGTACTTC
-	TRBV3-1/TRBV3-2	-	TRBJ1-2	CASSQESGYGYTF	TGTGCCAGCAGCCAAGAATCCGGGTATGGCTACACCTTC
-	TRBV6-6	-	TRBJ1-1	CASSYKGGDTEAFF	TGTGCCAGCAGTTACAAGGGAGGAGACACTGAAGCTTTCTTT
-	TRBV19	-	TRBJ1-4	CASSRQVNEKLFF	TGTGCCAGTAGCAGACAGGTCAATGAAAAACTGTTTTTT
-	TRBV29-1	-	TRBJ2-5	CSVRPTTRYQETQYF	TGCAGCGTTCGACCTACGACACGGTACCAAGAGACCCAGTACTTC
-	TRBV3-1/TRBV3-2	-	TRBJ1-1	CASSQVGGNTEAFF	TGTGCCAGCAGCCAAGTGGGGGGGAACACTGAAGCTTTCTTT
-	TRBV28	TRBD1	TRBJ2-3	CASSSGQGTDTQYF	TGTGCCAGCAGCTCTGGACAGGGCACAGATACGCAGTATTTT
-	TRBV4-1	-	TRBJ1-3	CASSIQQGNTIYF	TGCGCCAGCAGCATCCAACAGGGAAACACCATATATTTT
-	TRBV27	-	TRBJ1-1	CASSLIPGDTEAFF	TGTGCCAGCAGTTTAATCCCAGGGGACACTGAAGCTTTCTTT
-	TRBV28	TRBD1	TRBJ2-4	CAITVRGAKNIQYF	TGTGCCATCACCGTCAGGGGGGCCAAAAACATTCAGTACTTC
-	TRBV28	-	TRBJ2-1	CASSLLGEGTLTSNEQFF	TGTGCCAGCAGTTTATTGGGTGAGGGTACCCTCACAAGCAATGAGCAGTTCTTC
-	TRBV9	TRBD2	TRBJ2-1	CASSVEGTSGGAPASYNEQFF	TGTGCCAGCAGCGTAGAGGGGACTAGCGGGGGGGCCCCGGCCTCCTACAATGAGCAGTTCTTC
-	TRBV10-3	TRBD2	TRBJ2-6	CAIKGLAGGPGANVLTF	TGTGCCATTAAGGGGCTAGCGGGAGGGCCCGGGGCCAACGTCCTGACTTTC